Shown below are 32 T cell receptor beta chains from a single sample sequenced in a study of blood T cell repertoires in COVID-19. Assay used: immunoSEQ multiplex PCR; TCRdb lists only in-frame clones, some missing. The sample lists a few hundred thousand clones; roughly 88% were seen once. The sample consisted of peripheral blood. These receptors were taken from a woman in her 70s with acute or convalescent COVID-19.

The chain carries TRBV30 and TRBJ1-1, with TRBD1 matching 10 bases. In germline, CDR1 is GTSNPN, CDR2 SVGIG (reference sequence). J gave up 3 bases and V 8 bases, and 3 bases lay outside the gene matches. There are 12 residues in the CDR3. CDR3 coding DNA: TGTGCCGGTGGGACAGGGGACACTGAAGCTTTCTTT. It codes for CAGGTGDTEAFF.

The V gene is TRBV5-5, the J gene TRBJ1-6; 7 nucleotides align to TRBD1. Germline values: CDR1 SGHKS, CDR2 YYEKEE (reference sequence). Germline trimming cut 2 bases from V and 10 bases from J; bases unmatched to any gene: 12. The CDR3 length is 16 residues. The CDR3 protein is CASSLTPTGRKSPLHF. CDR3 coding DNA: TGTGCCAGCAGCTTAACCCCGACAGGGAGGAAATCACCCCTCCACTTT.

This clone was recorded once. J is TRBJ1-5 and V is TRBV12-3 or TRBV12-4; D is unclear. The germline V and J ends were trimmed by 5 bases and 11 bases, with 13 bases remaining between them. The CDR3 consists of 12 residues. The CDR3 DNA follows: TGTGCCAGCAGTGGGCATAGGATGGCCCAGCATTTT. Translated: CASSGHRMAQHF.

This chain connects TRBV5-6 to TRBJ2-1; 11 bases are shared with TRBD2. From germline, CDR1 is SGHDT and CDR2 YYEEEE. Trimming at V came to 0 bases and at J to 8 bases, leaving 4 bases not matched to a gene. The CDR3 spans 15 residues. In DNA form, the CDR3 reads TGTGCCAGCAGCTTGGGTGTAGCGGGGGGGTATGAGCAGTTCTTC. Residues: CASSLGVAGGYEQFF.

The rearrangement links TRBV12-5 to TRBJ2-1, with unresolved D. The CDR3 has 11 amino acids. The V end lost 2 bases, the J end lost 12 bases, and 8 bases lay between the germline ends. Germline V gene data show CDR1 as LGHNT and CDR2 as FRNRAP. DNA of the CDR3: TGTGCTAGTGGTTTGAGCCTAGGGCAGTTCTTC. Its translation: CASGLSLGQFF.

This chain links TRBV30 with TRBJ2-3, with D perhaps matching TRBD2 (6 bases). V gave up 8 bases and J gave up 7 bases, with 10 bases separating them. The CDR3 has 10 amino acids. Per germline, CDR1 GTSNPN and CDR2 SVGIG (reference sequence). The CDR3: CAGGENTQYF. The DNA of the CDR3 is TGTGCCGGAGGGGAAAATACGCAGTATTTT.

This clone was counted a single time. The chain couples TRBV27 to TRBJ2-3; a weak D match, TRBD2 (5 bases). Germline lookup yields CDR1 MNHEY and CDR2 SMNVEV (reference sequence). This CDR3 comprises 15 residues. V gave up 2 bases and J gave up 6 bases, with 15 bases separating them. This CDR3 reads CASSLDRTRGDTQYF. CDR3 DNA: TGTGCCAGCAGTTTAGACCGGACGAGAGGGGATACGCAGTATTTT.

J is TRBJ2-2 and V is TRBV5-6; D perhaps matches TRBD1 (6 bases). The CDR3 is 14 residues long. Germline V gene sequence: CDR1 SGHDT, CDR2 YYEEEE. V was cut by 5 bases and J by 3 bases, with 11 bases left in between. CDR3 loop: CASSRTDYTGELFF. The CDR3 DNA sequence: TGTGCCAGCAGTCGGACAGACTACACCGGGGAGCTGTTTTTT.

The rearrangement links TRBV5-4 to TRBJ1-1; the D is unclear. Germline CDR1 and CDR2: SGHNT and YYREEE (reference sequence). The ends were cut back, 0 bases at V and 0 bases at J, with 6 bases in the middle. This CDR3 has 14 amino acids. The CDR3 loop is CASSLVQMNTEAFF. For the CDR3, the DNA is TGTGCCAGCAGCTTGGTACAGATGAACACTGAAGCTTTCTTT. Full variable domain (missing parts from reference TRBV5-4 and TRBJ1-1): ETGVTQSPTHLIKTRGQQVTLRCSSQSGHNTVSWYQQALGQGPQFIFQYYREEENGRGNFPPRFSGLQFPNYSSELNVNALELDDSALYLCASSLVQMNTEAFFGQGTRLTVV.

The V gene is TRBV29-1, the J gene TRBJ2-2; maybe TRBD1 (7 bases). The germline V gene encodes CDR1 SQVTM and CDR2 ANQGSEA. The CDR3 runs to 15 residues. Trimming stripped 7 bases from V and 5 bases from J, with 20 bases between. The CDR3 nucleotides are TGCAGCGCCGGCCACGACAGGGCGGGGACCGGGGAGCTGTTTTTT. Amino acids: CSAGHDRAGTGELFF.

V and J are TRBV7-2 and TRBJ1-6; possible D gene TRBD1, 5 bases. The CDR3 sequence is 15 residues long. V was pared by 1 base and J by 10 bases, with 14 bases between. Germline V gene data show CDR1 as SGHTA and CDR2 as FQGNSA. The CDR3 protein is CASSLDSGDGSPLHF. Written as DNA, the CDR3 is TGTGCCAGCAGCTTAGATTCGGGGGATGGGTCACCCCTCCACTTT.

The rearrangement links TRBV18 to TRBJ1-1; D gene unclear. Germline CDR1 KGHSH, CDR2 LQKENI. Trimming took 8 bases from V and 2 from J, leaving 12 bases between them. CDR3 length: 13 amino acids. The CDR3: CASLIQQNTEAFF. The DNA of the CDR3 is TGTGCCAGCCTAATACAGCAAAACACTGAAGCTTTCTTT.

This clone was seen once. The gene calls are TRBV28 and TRBJ1-2, with D uncertain. CDR1 and CDR2 from the germline V gene are MDHEN and SYDVKM. Deletions cut 3 bases from V and 4 bases from J, with 9 bases between. The CDR3 is 13 amino acids. In nucleotides, the CDR3 is TGTGCCAGCAGTTTTTCCGCACTCTATGGCTACACCTTC. Its protein is CASSFSALYGYTF.

This chain uses TRBV10-2 with TRBJ2-7; no firm D call. Germline V gives CDR1 WSHSY, CDR2 SAAADI. This CDR3 has 11 residues. Trimming removed 3 bases at V and 5 bases at J, with 5 bases between. CDR3 sequence: CASSEIDEQYF. The CDR3 nucleotides are TGCGCCAGCAGTGAAATCGACGAGCAGTACTTC.

The chain combines TRBV5-4 with TRBJ2-3; TRBD2 aligns across 8 bases. Trimming cost V 4 bases and J 2 bases; bases outside gene matches: 9. The germline gives CDR1 SGHNT, CDR2 YYREEE (reference sequence). This CDR3 spans 16 amino acids. The CDR3 loop reads CASSLGTSGNTDTQYF. The CDR3 DNA is TGTGCCAGCAGCCTGGGTACTAGCGGCAACACAGATACGCAGTATTTT.

The genes are TRBV27 and TRBJ1-1, with a weak D call TRBD1 (5 bases). Germline V lookup: CDR1 MNHEY, CDR2 SMNVEV (reference sequence). The CDR3 is 12 amino acids. The V gene lost 4 bases and the J gene lost 7 bases, with 10 bases spanning the gap. The CDR3 nucleotides are TGTGCCAGCAGTTCGGGGGGTGGTGAAGCTTTCTTT. Translating it yields CASSSGGGEAFF.

V gene TRBV19 combines with J gene TRBJ1-5, with D tentatively TRBD1 (5 bases). Germline CDR1 reads LNHDA; CDR2 reads SQIVND (reference sequence). The CDR3 runs 17 residues. The germline V and J ends were trimmed by 5 bases and 6 bases, with 23 bases remaining between them. CDR3 sequence (DNA): TGTGCCAGTAGTGTCGGTGGGGCGGGACGCCGTGCTCAGCCCCAGCATTTT. The encoded protein is CASSVGGAGRRAQPQHF.

The rearrangement uses TRBV6-5 and TRBJ1-6; possible D gene TRBD1, 5 bases. Trimming stripped 6 bases from V and 8 bases from J, with 14 bases between. This CDR3 spans 14 amino acids. The germline V gene has CDR1 MNHEY and CDR2 SVGAGI. The CDR3, as DNA: TGTGCCAGCAGCGGGGGGGGTGACCATTCACCCCTCCACTTT. Its translation: CASSGGGDHSPLHF.

J is TRBJ2-2 and V is TRBV3-1 (or the pseudogene TRBV3-2), with no clear D. Germline V CDR1 and CDR2: LGHDT, YNNKEL (reference sequence). V was cut by 8 bases and J by 3 bases, with 16 bases left in between. The CDR3 length is 15 residues. CDR3 in DNA: TGTGCCAGCGGCAACAGTGCTTTGGACACCGGGGAGCTGTTTTTT. Translated: CASGNSALDTGELFF.

This chain links TRBV5-1 with TRBJ2-5, with 11 bases matching TRBD1. CDR1 is SGHRS, CDR2 YFSETQ, per germline. The CDR3 sequence is 17 residues long. V dropped 5 bases and J dropped 4; count of bases not matched to a gene: 13. CDR3 region: CASSPFQSGTGGETQYF. CDR3 nucleotides: TGCGCCAGCAGTCCCTTTCAAAGCGGGACAGGGGGAGAGACCCAGTACTTC.

The chain is built from TRBV5-6 and TRBJ1-2, with D possibly being TRBD1 (6 bases). V lost 4 bases and J lost 4, with 11 bases in between. This CDR3 has 13 amino acids. The germline CDR1 and CDR2 sequences are SGHDT and YYEEEE. The CDR3, as DNA: TGTGCCAGCAGCCCGAGGACAGCCTATGGCTACACCTTC. This gives the protein CASSPRTAYGYTF.

The chain combines TRBV2 with TRBJ2-5; 14 nucleotides agree with TRBD2. The CDR3 consists of 17 residues. J lost 4 bases, V lost 6 bases, and 10 bases had no gene match. The germline V gene has CDR1 SNHLY and CDR2 FYNNEI. The CDR3 here is CASRDGTSGGVVETQYF. The DNA of the CDR3 is TGTGCCAGCAGGGACGGGACTAGCGGGGGAGTTGTAGAGACCCAGTACTTC.

J is TRBJ1-5 and V is TRBV30, with a possible D match to TRBD1 (6 bases). Germline V gives CDR1 GTSNPN, CDR2 SVGIG (reference sequence). V lost 0 bases and J 6 bases, leaving 15 bases between the germline ends. This CDR3 has 15 amino acids. The CDR3 spells CAWSVSGGRGQPQHF. Here the CDR3 DNA reads TGTGCCTGGAGTGTCAGCGGGGGGCGAGGTCAGCCCCAGCATTTT.

Regarding this clone: The same CDR3 can be traced to other DNA sequences in this sample. CDR3 coding DNA: TGTGCCAGCTCCCCGGGGGGCGGGAACACTGAAGCTTTCTTT. This codes for CASSPGGGNTEAFF. The gene calls are TRBV18 and TRBJ1-1; weak D call: TRBD1 (6 bases). Trimming took 6 bases from V and 1 from J, leaving 12 bases between them. The germline gives CDR1 KGHSH, CDR2 LQKENI. The CDR3 has 14 amino acids.

J is TRBJ2-7 and V is TRBV2, with 8 bases that match TRBD2. This CDR3 spans 16 amino acids. V lost 8 bases to trimming and J lost 1 base; unmatched junction nucleotides: 13. Per the germline V gene, CDR1 is SNHLY and CDR2 is FYNNEI. CDR3 amino acids: CASLRSRAGDSYEQYF. CDR3 coding DNA: TGTGCCAGCCTCCGAAGTCGAGCGGGGGATTCCTACGAGCAGTACTTC.

Concerning this clone itself: Other DNA sequences in the same sample also yield this CDR3. J is TRBJ1-2 and V is TRBV12-3 or TRBV12-4, with TRBD1 matching 8 bases. There are 12 residues in the CDR3. V was pared by 6 bases and J by 8 bases, with 5 bases of the junction left unmatched. CDR3 DNA: TGTGCCAGCAGCGGGACAGGAGGCGGCTACACCTTC. Residues: CASSGTGGGYTF.

This clone was found a few times. The chain employs TRBV6-6 and TRBJ1-6; D uncertain. CDR1 is MNHNY and CDR2 is SVGAGI in the germline V gene (reference sequence). Trimming removed 5 bases from V and 7 bases from J, with 21 bases in between. This CDR3 is 17 amino acids long. The CDR3 DNA follows: TGTGCCAGCAGTCCCAACGCACCTCTGGGCGGGAATTCACCCCTCCACTTT. This encodes CASSPNAPLGGNSPLHF.

V and J are TRBV6-8 and TRBJ1-2; maybe TRBD1 (6 bases). This CDR3 has 16 residues. CDR1 is MNHGY and CDR2 is SAAAGT in the germline V gene. The V gene lost 5 bases and the J gene lost 2 bases, with 18 bases spanning the gap. CDR3 nucleotide sequence: TGTGCCAGCAGTCTCGGACAGACACGAAACAACTATGGCTACACCTTC. Amino acids: CASSLGQTRNNYGYTF.

J is TRBJ1-2 and V is TRBV9; possible D gene TRBD1, 6 bases. Germline CDR1 reads SGDLS; CDR2 reads YYNGEE. The CDR3 runs 14 residues. Trimming stripped 7 bases from V and 2 bases from J, with 15 bases between. The CDR3, as DNA: TGTGCCAGCGCCCCGACAGGCGACAACTATGGCTACACCTTC. Its translation: CASAPTGDNYGYTF.

In this sample, this clone turned up once. The chain carries TRBV27 and TRBJ2-3, with D unclear. The CDR3 runs 14 residues. Germline assignment: CDR1 MNHEY and CDR2 SMNVEV (reference sequence). Trimming took 3 bases from V and 3 from J, leaving 10 bases between them. CDR3: CASSLSFPTDTQYF. The CDR3 nucleotides are TGTGCCAGCAGTTTGTCTTTCCCTACAGATACGCAGTATTTT.

This clone was detected once. The CDR3: CASSIAQVGSGNTIYF. The CDR3 DNA follows: TGTGCCAGTAGTATAGCCCAGGTGGGCTCTGGAAACACCATATATTTT. The V call is TRBV19, the J call TRBJ1-3; D ambiguous. The CDR3 is 16 residues long. Germline values: CDR1 LNHDA, CDR2 SQIVND (reference sequence). V lost 1 base and J lost 0, with 10 bases in between.

The chain joins TRBV5-1 to TRBJ1-4, with TRBD1 matching over 7 bases. Germline loops: CDR1 SGHRS, CDR2 YFSETQ. The CDR3 covers 15 residues. V shed 3 bases and J 5 bases; nucleotides not matched to a gene: 7. The CDR3 protein is CASSSGQWRNEKLFF. As DNA, the CDR3 is TGCGCCAGCAGCTCGGGACAGTGGAGGAATGAAAAACTGTTTTTT.